These 22 T cell receptor beta chains were sequenced from one sample in a study of blood T cell repertoires in COVID-19. Here immunoSEQ multiplex PCR was the method, and the copy in TCRdb shows in-frame clones only, minus some. The top ten clones hold over 0.95% of a sample with approximately 150,000 clones, about 90% of them seen once. The sequencing input was PBMCs or T cells enriched from blood (not recorded which). These receptors were collected from a human donor with acute COVID-19. The donor label of this sample is uncertain.

The V call is TRBV2, the J call TRBJ2-7, with 8 bases identical to TRBD1. V shed 7 bases and J 2 bases; nucleotides not matched to a gene: 10. From germline, CDR1 is SNHLY and CDR2 FYNNEI. The CDR3 extends over 15 amino acids. CDR3 sequence (DNA): TGTGCCAGCACCGATCCGGGACAGGCGACCTACGAGCAGTACTTC. Its translation is CASTDPGQATYEQYF. The whole variable domain, filled in from reference TRBV2 and TRBJ2-7, reads EPEVTQTPSHQVTQMGQEVILRCVPISNHLYFYWYRQILGQKVEFLVSFYNNEISEKSEIFDDQFSVERPDGSNFTLKIRSTKLEDSAMYFCASTDPGQATYEQYFGPGTRLTVT.

V gene TRBV6-5 combines with J gene TRBJ2-5, with D perhaps TRBD2 (5 bases). Trimming left V 7 bases short and J 5 bases short, with 14 bases between. The CDR3 spans 13 residues. Per germline, CDR1 MNHEY and CDR2 SVGAGI. CDR3 nucleotides: TGTGCCAGCACGGACTGGTCGGGGGAGACCCAGTACTTC. Encoded protein: CASTDWSGETQYF.

The chain couples TRBV5-1 to TRBJ2-3, with D maybe TRBD1 (5 bases). CDR3 length: 15 amino acids. Germline V lookup: CDR1 SGHRS, CDR2 YFSETQ. Trimming shortened V by 0 bases and J by 0 bases, and 8 bases separated the two germline ends. The CDR3 here is CASSLVDTSTDTQYF. CDR3 bases: TGCGCCAGCAGCTTGGTGGACACTAGCACAGATACGCAGTATTTT.

V usage is TRBV2 and J usage is TRBJ1-1, with TRBD1 as a possible D gene (5 bases). CDR3 length: 12 amino acids. The V end was cut by 7 bases, the J end by 0 bases, with 6 bases between. CDR1 SNHLY and CDR2 FYNNEI come from the germline V gene. The CDR3 sequence is CASNRMNTEAFF. The CDR3 nucleotides are TGTGCCAGCAACAGGATGAACACTGAAGCTTTCTTT.

The V call is TRBV7-7, the J call TRBJ2-1, with TRBD2 matching 12 bases. V lost 4 bases to trimming and J lost 9 bases; unmatched junction nucleotides: 7. CDR1 and CDR2 from the germline V gene are SSHAT and FNYEAQ (reference sequence). This CDR3 spans 15 amino acids. CDR3 nucleotides: TGTGCCAGCAGCTCCCTAGCGGGGGGGCAGGGTGAGCAGTTCTTC. It yields the protein CASSSLAGGQGEQFF.

V gene TRBV5-1 combines with J gene TRBJ1-2; D might be TRBD1 (6 bases). Germline-derived CDR1 and CDR2 are SGHRS and YFSETQ. Deletions cut 3 bases from V and 6 bases from J, with 15 bases between. This CDR3 has 14 residues. CDR3 residues: CASSSGQSGNGYTF. CDR3 DNA: TGCGCCAGCAGCTCGGGACAATCCGGTAATGGCTACACCTTC.

The rearrangement links TRBV3-1 (or the pseudogene TRBV3-2) to TRBJ2-2, with 8 positions matching TRBD2. There are 17 residues in the CDR3. Germline lookup yields CDR1 LGHDT and CDR2 YNNKEL (reference sequence). Trimming at V came to 1 base and at J to 4 bases, leaving 8 bases not matched to a gene. The CDR3 region is CASSQGLAWAPTGELFF. The CDR3 DNA reads as TGTGCCAGCAGCCAAGGACTAGCGTGGGCCCCCACCGGGGAGCTGTTTTTT.

The chain recombines TRBV29-1 with TRBJ1-5; 8 bases are a match to TRBD1. Trimming took 4 bases from V and 7 from J; bases not matched to a gene: 6. The CDR3 length is 13 residues. The germline gives CDR1 SQVTM, CDR2 ANQGSEA. This CDR3 reads CSVATGVRQPQHF. Written as DNA, the CDR3 is TGCAGCGTTGCGACAGGGGTTAGGCAGCCCCAGCATTTT.

The chain combines TRBV27 with TRBJ1-4; no clear D gene. CDR1 and CDR2 (germline): MNHEY, SMNVEV (reference sequence). CDR3 length: 15 amino acids. The V end was cut by 6 bases, the J end by 4 bases, with 15 bases between. The CDR3 reads CASSIALRDNEKLFF. The CDR3 DNA follows: TGTGCCAGCAGCATTGCCCTAAGAGATAATGAAAAACTGTTTTTT.

This clone was counted a few times. The chain couples TRBV18 to TRBJ1-3; D perhaps matches TRBD1 (6 bases). This CDR3 region has 15 residues. V was clipped by 6 bases and J by 0 bases, with 12 bases between them. Germline assignment: CDR1 KGHSH and CDR2 LQKENI. The CDR3 spells CASSHGQTSGNTIYF. The CDR3 DNA is TGTGCCAGCTCTCACGGACAGACCTCTGGAAACACCATATATTTT.

CDR3 in amino acids: CASSAGTEIYGYTF. For the CDR3, the DNA is TGCGCCAGCAGCGCCGGGACAGAAATCTATGGCTACACCTTC. The chain uses TRBV5-1 and TRBJ1-2, with TRBD1 matching over 7 bases. V was clipped by 4 bases and J by 4 bases; unmatched bases: 7. In germline, CDR1 is SGHRS, CDR2 YFSETQ. This CDR3 is 14 amino acids long.

This sequence joins TRBV18 and TRBJ2-5; D possibly corresponds to TRBD1 (6 bases). Trimming left V 3 bases short and J 2 bases short, with 13 bases between. The CDR3 totals 15 residues. Germline V gene data show CDR1 as KGHSH and CDR2 as LQKENI. CDR3: CASSPRGNSQETQYF. As DNA, the CDR3 is TGTGCCAGCTCACCTAGGGGGAATTCTCAAGAGACCCAGTACTTC.

The chain carries TRBV7-9 and TRBJ1-2, with 7 nucleotides matching TRBD1. The V and J ends lost 2 bases and 6 bases, in that order; junction bases with no gene match: 9. The CDR3 is 15 residues long. Germline V gene sequence: CDR1 SEHNR, CDR2 FQNEAQ (reference sequence). The CDR3 sequence is CASSLTSTGKDGYTF. The CDR3, as DNA: TGTGCCAGCAGCTTAACTTCGACAGGGAAAGATGGCTACACCTTC.

This clone was observed once. The CDR3 is CASSSTLATGELFF. The CDR3 DNA sequence: TGTGCCAGCAGTAGCACTCTAGCTACCGGGGAGCTGTTTTTT. This chain uses TRBV6-2 or TRBV6-3 with TRBJ2-2; TRBD2 might be the D (5 bases). CDR1 and CDR2 from the germline V gene are MNHEY and SVGEGT. The CDR3 covers 14 residues. V was trimmed by 5 bases and J by 5 bases, leaving 12 bases between them.

This clone was seen just once. The chain joins TRBV5-4 to TRBJ2-5, with 7 positions matching TRBD1. Per germline, CDR1 SGHNT and CDR2 YYREEE (reference sequence). The V and J ends lost 3 bases and 2 bases, in that order; junction bases with no gene match: 7. The CDR3 runs 15 residues. CDR3 region: CASSYPGQRQETQYF. The CDR3 DNA reads as TGTGCCAGCAGCTATCCGGGACAGAGACAAGAGACCCAGTACTTC.

The chain is built from TRBV6-5 and TRBJ2-2, with TRBD1 as a possible D gene (6 bases). The CDR3 is made up of 15 amino acids. The germline V gene has CDR1 MNHEY and CDR2 SVGAGI. Trimming left V 6 bases short and J 5 bases short, with 16 bases between. CDR3 nucleotides: TGTGCCAGCAGCCAAAAGACAGGAAAGACCGGGGAGCTGTTTTTT. It codes for CASSQKTGKTGELFF.

The J gene is TRBJ1-5, the V gene TRBV30, with D perhaps matching TRBD1 (5 bases). With 5 bases removed from V and 5 bases from J, the gap between germline ends came to 13 bases. The CDR3 has 13 residues. The V gene's germline CDR1 is GTSNPN and CDR2 SVGIG (reference sequence). The CDR3 spells CAWARTRDQPQHF. The CDR3, as DNA: TGTGCCTGGGCTCGGACACGAGATCAGCCCCAGCATTTT.

The gene calls are TRBV5-4 and TRBJ1-1, with a tentative D call TRBD1 (6 bases). The germline V and J ends were trimmed by 0 bases and 6 bases, with 15 bases remaining between them. The CDR3 has 15 amino acids. The V gene's germline CDR1 is SGHNT and CDR2 YYREEE (reference sequence). The CDR3 sequence is CASSLAGQDLAEAFF. CDR3 DNA sequence: TGTGCCAGCAGCTTGGCGGGACAAGACTTGGCTGAAGCTTTCTTT.

V usage is TRBV19 and J usage is TRBJ1-2, with D uncertain. Trimming left V 1 base short and J 2 bases short, with 11 bases between. CDR1 is LNHDA, CDR2 SQIVND, per germline (reference sequence). The CDR3 contains 15 residues. The CDR3 loop is CASSIGTAKNYGYTF. The CDR3 nucleotides read TGTGCCAGTAGTATAGGTACAGCAAAGAACTATGGCTACACCTTC. The full variable domain, its missing parts supplied by reference TRBV19 and TRBJ1-2, is DGGITQSPKYLFRKEGQNVTLSCEQNLNHDAMYWYRQDPGQGLRLIYYSQIVNDFQKGDIAEGYSVSREKKESFPLTVTSAQKNPTAFYLCASSIGTAKNYGYTFGSGTRLTVV.

This clone appeared a single time. The genes are TRBV12-2 and TRBJ1-1; the D call TRBD1 from the table was never checked on the DNA. TRBV12-2 is a pseudogene segment. The CDR3 loop spans 15 amino acids. The CDR3 DNA is TGTGCAAGTCATTTAACTCACAGAAATTGCCCTGAAGCTTTCTTT. It is translated as CASHLTHRNCPEAFF.

The V and J genes are TRBV5-1 and TRBJ2-3; D may be TRBD2 (5 bases). Trimming removed 7 bases from V and 6 bases from J, with 9 bases in between. From germline, CDR1 is SGHRS and CDR2 YFSETQ. The CDR3 extends over 11 amino acids. CDR3 nucleotides: TGCGCCAGCGGTTGGGAGGATACGCAGTATTTT. This encodes CASGWEDTQYF.

This rearrangement joins TRBV29-1 to TRBJ1-1; 7 positions match TRBD1. CDR3 length: 13 amino acids. Germline-derived CDR1 and CDR2 are SQVTM and ANQGSEA. With V trimmed by 8 bases and J by 0 bases, 6 bases remained unmatched. CDR3 sequence reads: CSLRDSMNTEAFF. The CDR3 DNA is TGCAGCCTTAGGGACAGCATGAACACTGAAGCTTTCTTT.